Presented here are 7 T cell receptor beta chains from one specimen sequenced in a study of identical twins. TCRdb re-derived calls from the 5' RACE reads in MiXCR, one entry per CDR3 protein. This sample has about 570,000 distinct CDR3 sequences; 7.5% to 10% occur once, and the top ten carry roughly 3%. These data were also reused for a study on yellow fever vaccine responses in identical twins.

The sequencing sample was made of PBMCs. The origin of the receptors is a woman younger than 35 in good health.

This clonotype has at least ten counts. The V gene is TRBV7-9, the J gene TRBJ2-7; D remains ambiguous. CDR1 SEHNR and CDR2 FQNEAQ come from the germline V gene (reference sequence). Trimming removed 2 bases from V and 5 bases from J, with 16 bases in between. There are 15 residues in the CDR3. In nucleotides, the CDR3 is TGTGCCAGCAGCTTATACCCGGCCGACCCTGACGAGCAGTACTTC. Its translation: CASSLYPADPDEQYF.

The chain couples TRBV4-1 to TRBJ1-1; D perhaps matches TRBD1 (6 bases). The V end lost 0 bases, the J end lost 11 bases, and 10 bases lay between the germline ends. The CDR3 length is 12 residues. Germline V gene lookup returns CDR1 MGHRA and CDR2 YSYEKL. The CDR3 DNA reads as TGCGCCAGCAGCCAAGATAATAGGGGGGCTTTCTTT. This codes for CASSQDNRGAFF.

The chain has TRBV7-2 and TRBJ2-3; TRBD2 aligns across 13 bases. This CDR3 has 18 amino acids. With V trimmed by 0 bases and J by 7 bases, 10 bases remained unmatched. The germline CDR1 and CDR2 sequences are SGHTA and FQGNSA. The CDR3 is CASSLAGLGLAGTHTQYF. The CDR3, as DNA: TGTGCCAGCAGCTTAGCCGGGTTGGGACTAGCGGGAACACATACGCAGTATTTT.

The chain is built from TRBV2 and TRBJ1-5; possible D gene TRBD1, 6 bases. Trimming cost V 7 bases and J 4 bases, with 11 bases left between them. The CDR3 has 13 residues. Looked up from germline, CDR1 is SNHLY and CDR2 is FYNNEI. The CDR3 loop reads CASTGAVNQPQHF. CDR3 DNA sequence: TGTGCCAGCACAGGGGCCGTTAATCAGCCCCAGCATTTT.

This clonotype was counted a few times. V and J are TRBV11-2 and TRBJ2-3; 7 bases line up with TRBD1. V shed 5 bases, J shed 1 base, and the junction held 15 bases outside the gene matches. This CDR3 region has 18 residues. Germline CDR1 SGHAT, CDR2 FQNNGV. The CDR3 sequence: CASSLGTAKKVGTDTQYF. Written as DNA, the CDR3 is TGTGCCAGCAGCCTTGGGACAGCGAAGAAAGTGGGCACAGATACGCAGTATTTT.

This clonotype came up a few times. J is TRBJ1-1 and V is TRBV10-3, with D hard to call. The CDR3 totals 13 residues. V shed 10 bases and J shed 0 bases, with 12 bases lying between them. Germline assignment: CDR1 ENHRY and CDR2 SYGVKD. Here the CDR3 DNA reads TGTGCCAGTAAGGACGGAGTGAACACTGAAGCTTTCTTT. It yields the protein CASKDGVNTEAFF.

The chain joins TRBV20-1 to TRBJ2-1, with TRBD2 identical over 14 bases. The CDR3 runs to 15 residues. Per the germline V gene, CDR1 is DFQATT and CDR2 is SNEGSKA (reference sequence). J gave up 12 bases and V 5 bases, and 12 bases lay outside the gene matches. The CDR3 nucleotides are TGCAGTGCTGTTCGGTCGGGACTAGCGGGAGCGAGGCAGTTCTTC. Translation gives CSAVRSGLAGARQFF.